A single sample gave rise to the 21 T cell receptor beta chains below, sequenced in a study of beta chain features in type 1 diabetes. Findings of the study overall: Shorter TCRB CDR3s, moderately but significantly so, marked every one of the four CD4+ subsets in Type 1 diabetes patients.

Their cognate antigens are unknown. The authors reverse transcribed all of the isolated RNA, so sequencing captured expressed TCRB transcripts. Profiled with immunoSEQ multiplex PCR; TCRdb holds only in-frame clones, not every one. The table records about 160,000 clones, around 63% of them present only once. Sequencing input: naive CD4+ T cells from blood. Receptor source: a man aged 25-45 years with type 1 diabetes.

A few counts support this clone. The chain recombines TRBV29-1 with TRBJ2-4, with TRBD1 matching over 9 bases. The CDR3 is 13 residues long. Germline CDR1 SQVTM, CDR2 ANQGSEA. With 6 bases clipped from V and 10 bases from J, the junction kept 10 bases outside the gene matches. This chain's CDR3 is CSVLQGADQIQYF. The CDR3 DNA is TGCAGCGTGTTACAGGGGGCGGATCAGATTCAGTACTTC.

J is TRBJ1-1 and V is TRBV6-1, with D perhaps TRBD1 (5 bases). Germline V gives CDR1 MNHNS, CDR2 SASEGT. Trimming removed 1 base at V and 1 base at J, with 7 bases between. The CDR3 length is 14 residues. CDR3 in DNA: TGTGCCAGCAGTGAAGGAGGGGAGAACACTGAAGCTTTCTTT. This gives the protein CASSEGGENTEAFF.

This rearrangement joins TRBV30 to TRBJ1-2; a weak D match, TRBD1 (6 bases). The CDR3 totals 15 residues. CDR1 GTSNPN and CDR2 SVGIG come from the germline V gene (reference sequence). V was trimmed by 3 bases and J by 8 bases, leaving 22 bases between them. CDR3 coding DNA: TGTGCCTGGAGCGCCGGACAGCCCATTTTGCGGGGCTACACCTTC. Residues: CAWSAGQPILRGYTF.

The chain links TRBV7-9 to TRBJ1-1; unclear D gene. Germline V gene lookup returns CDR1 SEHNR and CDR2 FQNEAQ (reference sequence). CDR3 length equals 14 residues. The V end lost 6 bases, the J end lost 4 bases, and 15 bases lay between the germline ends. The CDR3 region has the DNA TGTGCCAGCAGTCGACTGGCGGCGAGCACTGAAGCTTTCTTT. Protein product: CASSRLAASTEAFF.

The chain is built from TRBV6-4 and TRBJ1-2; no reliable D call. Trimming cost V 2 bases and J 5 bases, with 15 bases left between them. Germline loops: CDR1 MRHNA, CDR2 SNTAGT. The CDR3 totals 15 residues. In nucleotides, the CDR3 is TGTGCCAGCAGTGACGAGGCGGATGGAATGTATGGCTACACCTTC. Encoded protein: CASSDEADGMYGYTF.

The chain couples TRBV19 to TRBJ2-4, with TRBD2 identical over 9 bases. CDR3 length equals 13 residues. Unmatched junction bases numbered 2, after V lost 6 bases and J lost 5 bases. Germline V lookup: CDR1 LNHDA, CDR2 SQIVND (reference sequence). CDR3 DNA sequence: TGTGCCAGTAGCCGACTAGCGGAAAACATTCAGTACTTC. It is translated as CASSRLAENIQYF.

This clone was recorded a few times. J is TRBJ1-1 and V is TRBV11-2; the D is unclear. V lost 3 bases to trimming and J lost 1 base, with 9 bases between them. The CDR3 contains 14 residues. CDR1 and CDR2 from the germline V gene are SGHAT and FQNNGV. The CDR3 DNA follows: TGTGCCAGCAGCTTCAGTACAGCGAACACTGAAGCTTTCTTT. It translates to CASSFSTANTEAFF.

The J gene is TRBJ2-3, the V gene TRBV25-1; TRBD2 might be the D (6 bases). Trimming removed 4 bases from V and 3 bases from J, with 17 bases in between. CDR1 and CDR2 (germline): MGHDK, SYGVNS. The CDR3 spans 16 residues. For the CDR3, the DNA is TGTGCCAGCAGTGCGTCGCACGGGGGTGGTACAGATACGCAGTATTTT. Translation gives CASSASHGGGTDTQYF.

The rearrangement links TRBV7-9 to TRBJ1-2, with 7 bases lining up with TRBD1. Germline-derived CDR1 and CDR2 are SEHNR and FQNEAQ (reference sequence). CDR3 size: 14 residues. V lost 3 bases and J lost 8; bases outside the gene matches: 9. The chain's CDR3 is CASSFATGLLGYTF. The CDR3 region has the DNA TGTGCCAGCAGCTTCGCGACAGGGTTGCTCGGCTACACCTTC. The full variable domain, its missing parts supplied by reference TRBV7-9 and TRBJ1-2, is DTGVSQNPRHKITKRGQNVTFRCDPISEHNRLYWYRQTLGQGPEFLTYFQNEAQLEKSRLLSDRFSAERPKGSFSTLEIQRTEQGDSAMYLCASSFATGLLGYTFGSGTRLTVV.

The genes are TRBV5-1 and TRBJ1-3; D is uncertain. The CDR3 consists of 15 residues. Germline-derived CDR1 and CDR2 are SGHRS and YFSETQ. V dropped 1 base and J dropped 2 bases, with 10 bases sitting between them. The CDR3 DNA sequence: TGCGCCAGCAGCTTGACAGCAAGAACTGGAAACACCATATATTTT. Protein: CASSLTARTGNTIYF.

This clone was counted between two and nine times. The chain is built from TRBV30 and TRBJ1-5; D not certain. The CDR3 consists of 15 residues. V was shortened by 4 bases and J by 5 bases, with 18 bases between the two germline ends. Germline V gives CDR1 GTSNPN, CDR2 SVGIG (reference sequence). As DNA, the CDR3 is TGTGCCTGGAACAAGGAGGGAAGGGTAGATCAGCCCCAGCATTTT. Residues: CAWNKEGRVDQPQHF.

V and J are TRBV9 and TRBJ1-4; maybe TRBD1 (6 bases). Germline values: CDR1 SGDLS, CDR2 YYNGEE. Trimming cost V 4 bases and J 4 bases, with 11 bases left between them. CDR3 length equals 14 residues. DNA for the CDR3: TGTGCCAGCAGCCCCCGGACAGTTAATGAAAAACTGTTTTTT. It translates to CASSPRTVNEKLFF.

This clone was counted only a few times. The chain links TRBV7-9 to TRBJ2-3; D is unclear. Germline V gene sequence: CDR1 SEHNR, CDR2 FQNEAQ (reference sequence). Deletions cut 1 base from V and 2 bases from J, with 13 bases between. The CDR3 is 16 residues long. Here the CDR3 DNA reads TGTGCCAGCAGCTTAGGTCGAGTTGTTGTCACAGATACGCAGTATTTT. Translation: CASSLGRVVVTDTQYF.

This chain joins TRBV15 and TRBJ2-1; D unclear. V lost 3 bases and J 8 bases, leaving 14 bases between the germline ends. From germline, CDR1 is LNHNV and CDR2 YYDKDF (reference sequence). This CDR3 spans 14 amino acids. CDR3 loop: CATSSSDGIDEQFF. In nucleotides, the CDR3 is TGTGCCACCAGCAGTTCCGACGGAATTGATGAGCAGTTCTTC.

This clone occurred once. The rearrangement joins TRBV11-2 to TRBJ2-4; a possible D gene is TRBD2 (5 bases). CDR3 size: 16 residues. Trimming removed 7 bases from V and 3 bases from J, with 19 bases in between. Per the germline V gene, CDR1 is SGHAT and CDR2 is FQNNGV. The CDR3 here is CASTLRAGSNKNIQYF. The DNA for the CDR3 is TGTGCCAGCACCCTCCGGGCGGGCAGCAACAAAAACATTCAGTACTTC.

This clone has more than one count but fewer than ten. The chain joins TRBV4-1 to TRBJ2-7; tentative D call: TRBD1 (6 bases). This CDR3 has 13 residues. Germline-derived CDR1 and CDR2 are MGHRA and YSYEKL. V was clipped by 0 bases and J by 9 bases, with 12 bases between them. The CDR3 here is CASSQDIRGVQYF. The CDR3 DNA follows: TGCGCCAGCAGCCAAGATATCAGGGGTGTGCAGTACTTC.

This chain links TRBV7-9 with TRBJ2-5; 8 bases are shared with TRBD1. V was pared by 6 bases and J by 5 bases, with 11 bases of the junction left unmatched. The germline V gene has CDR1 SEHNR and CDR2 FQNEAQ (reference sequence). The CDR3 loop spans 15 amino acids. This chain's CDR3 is CASRLGQGDMETQYF. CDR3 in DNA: TGTGCCAGCAGGCTAGGACAGGGCGATATGGAGACCCAGTACTTC.

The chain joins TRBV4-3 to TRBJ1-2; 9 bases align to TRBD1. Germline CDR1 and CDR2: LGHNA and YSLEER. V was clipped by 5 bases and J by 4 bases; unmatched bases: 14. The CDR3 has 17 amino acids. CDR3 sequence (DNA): TGCGCCAGCAGCGGACCGGGACAGGGAAGTCGAAGCTATGGCTACACCTTC. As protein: CASSGPGQGSRSYGYTF.

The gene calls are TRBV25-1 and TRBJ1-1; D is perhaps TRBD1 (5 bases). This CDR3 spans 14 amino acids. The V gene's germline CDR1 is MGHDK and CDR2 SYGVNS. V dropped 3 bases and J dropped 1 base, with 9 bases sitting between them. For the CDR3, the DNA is TGTGCCAGCAGTGACAGGACATCGAACACTGAAGCTTTCTTT. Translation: CASSDRTSNTEAFF. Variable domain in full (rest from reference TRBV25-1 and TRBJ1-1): EADIYQTPRYLVIGTGKKITLECSQTMGHDKMYWYQQDPGMELHLIHYSYGVNSTEKGDLSSESTVSRIRTEHFPLTLESARPSHTSQYLCASSDRTSNTEAFFGQGTRLTVV.

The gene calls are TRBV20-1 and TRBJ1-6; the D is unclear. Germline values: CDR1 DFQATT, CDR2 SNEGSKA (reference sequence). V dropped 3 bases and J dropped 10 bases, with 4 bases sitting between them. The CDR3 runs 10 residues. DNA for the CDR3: TGCAGTGCTAGGCGGTCACCCCTCCACTTT. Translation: CSARRSPLHF.

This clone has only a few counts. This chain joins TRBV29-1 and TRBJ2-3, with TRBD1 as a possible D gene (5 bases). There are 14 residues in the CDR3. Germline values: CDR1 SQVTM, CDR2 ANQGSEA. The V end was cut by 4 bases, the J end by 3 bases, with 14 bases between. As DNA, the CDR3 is TGCAGCGTTGGGCAGGGTATGATGACAGATACGCAGTATTTT. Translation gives CSVGQGMMTDTQYF.